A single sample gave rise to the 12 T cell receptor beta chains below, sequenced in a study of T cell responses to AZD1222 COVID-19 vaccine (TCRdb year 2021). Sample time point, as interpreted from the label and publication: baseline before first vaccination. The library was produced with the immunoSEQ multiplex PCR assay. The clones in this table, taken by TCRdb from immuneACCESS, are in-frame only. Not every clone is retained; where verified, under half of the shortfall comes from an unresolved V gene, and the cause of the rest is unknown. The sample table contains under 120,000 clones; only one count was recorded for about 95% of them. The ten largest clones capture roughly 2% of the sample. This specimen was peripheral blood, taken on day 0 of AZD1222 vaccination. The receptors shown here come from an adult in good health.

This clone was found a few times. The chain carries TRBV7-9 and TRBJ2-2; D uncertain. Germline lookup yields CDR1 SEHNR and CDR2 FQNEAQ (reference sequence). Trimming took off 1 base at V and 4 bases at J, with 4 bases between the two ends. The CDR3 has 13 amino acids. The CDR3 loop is CASSLGPTGELFF. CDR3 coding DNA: TGTGCCAGCAGCTTAGGCCCCACCGGGGAGCTGTTTTTT.

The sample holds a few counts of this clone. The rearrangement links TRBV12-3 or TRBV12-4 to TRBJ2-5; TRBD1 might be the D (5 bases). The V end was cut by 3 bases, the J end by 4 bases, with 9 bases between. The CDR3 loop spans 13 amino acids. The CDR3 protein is CASSFQGSETQYF. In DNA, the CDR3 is TGTGCCAGCAGTTTTCAGGGCTCAGAGACCCAGTACTTC.

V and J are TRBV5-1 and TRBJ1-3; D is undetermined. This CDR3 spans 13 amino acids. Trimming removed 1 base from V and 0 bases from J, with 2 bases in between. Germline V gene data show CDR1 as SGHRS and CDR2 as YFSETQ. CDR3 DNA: TGCGCCAGCAGCTTGCCCTCTGGAAACACCATATATTTT. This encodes CASSLPSGNTIYF.

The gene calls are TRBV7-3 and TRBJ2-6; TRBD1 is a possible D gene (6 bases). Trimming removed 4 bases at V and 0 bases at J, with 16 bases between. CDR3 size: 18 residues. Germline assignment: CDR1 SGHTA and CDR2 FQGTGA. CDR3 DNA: TGTGCCAGCAGCTCAACCGGGACACCTTACTCTGGGGCCAACGTCCTGACTTTC. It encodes CASSSTGTPYSGANVLTF.

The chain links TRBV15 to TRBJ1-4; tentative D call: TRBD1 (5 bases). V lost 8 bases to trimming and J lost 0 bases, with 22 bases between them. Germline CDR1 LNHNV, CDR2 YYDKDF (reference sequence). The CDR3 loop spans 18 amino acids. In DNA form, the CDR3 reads TGTGCCACCTCGTTAGGGGCGCTGGGTATTTCAACTAATGAAAAACTGTTTTTT. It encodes CATSLGALGISTNEKLFF.

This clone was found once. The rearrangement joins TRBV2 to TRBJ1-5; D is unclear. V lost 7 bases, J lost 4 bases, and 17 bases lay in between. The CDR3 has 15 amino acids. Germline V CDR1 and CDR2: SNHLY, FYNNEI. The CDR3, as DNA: TGTGCCAGCATTTCCGGGGAAGACCTGAATCAGCCCCAGCATTTT. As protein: CASISGEDLNQPQHF.

CDR3 DNA sequence: TGCGCCAGCAGCTTGGGCTCCGTGGGTGAGCAGTTCTTC. Translating gives CASSLGSVGEQFF. V gene TRBV5-1 combines with J gene TRBJ2-1; no definite D call. V was trimmed by 0 bases and J by 9 bases, leaving 10 bases between them. The germline V gene has CDR1 SGHRS and CDR2 YFSETQ. This CDR3 contains 13 residues.

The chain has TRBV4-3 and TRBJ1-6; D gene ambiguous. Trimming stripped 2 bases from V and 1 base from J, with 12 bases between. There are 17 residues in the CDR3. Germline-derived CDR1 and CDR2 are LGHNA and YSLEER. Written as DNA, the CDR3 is TGCGCCAGCAGCCAAAGGTCCCATTCTTCCTATAATTCACCCCTCCACTTT. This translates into CASSQRSHSSYNSPLHF.

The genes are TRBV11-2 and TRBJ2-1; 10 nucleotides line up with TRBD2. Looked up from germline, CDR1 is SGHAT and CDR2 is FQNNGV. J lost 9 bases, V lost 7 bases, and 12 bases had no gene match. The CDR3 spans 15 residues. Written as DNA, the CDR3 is TGTGCCAGCACTCGCAGTCCAGCGGGAGGGGGTGAGCAGTTCTTC. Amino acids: CASTRSPAGGGEQFF.

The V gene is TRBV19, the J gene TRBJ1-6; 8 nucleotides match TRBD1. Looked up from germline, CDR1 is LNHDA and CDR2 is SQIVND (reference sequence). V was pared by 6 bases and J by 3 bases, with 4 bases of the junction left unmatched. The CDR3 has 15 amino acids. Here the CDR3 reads CASSQGAYYNSPLHF. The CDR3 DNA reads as TGTGCCAGTAGCCAGGGGGCGTACTATAATTCACCCCTCCACTTT. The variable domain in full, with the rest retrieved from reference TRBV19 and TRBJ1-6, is DGGITQSPKYLFRKEGQNVTLSCEQNLNHDAMYWYRQDPGQGLRLIYYSQIVNDFQKGDIAEGYSVSREKKESFPLTVTSAQKNPTAFYLCASSQGAYYNSPLHFGNGTRLTVT.

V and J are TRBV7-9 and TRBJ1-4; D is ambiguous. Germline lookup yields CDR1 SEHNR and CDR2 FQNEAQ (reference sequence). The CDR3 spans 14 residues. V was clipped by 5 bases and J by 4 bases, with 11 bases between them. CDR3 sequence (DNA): TGTGCCAGCAGCCCCGCTCGCCATAATGAAAAACTGTTTTTT. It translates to CASSPARHNEKLFF.

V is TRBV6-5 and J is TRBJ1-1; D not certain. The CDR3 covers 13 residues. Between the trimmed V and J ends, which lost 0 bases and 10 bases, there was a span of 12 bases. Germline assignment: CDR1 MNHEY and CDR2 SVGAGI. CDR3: CASSYSASVGAFF. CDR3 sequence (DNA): TGTGCCAGCAGTTACTCGGCCTCGGTCGGAGCTTTCTTT.